This T cell receptor beta chain came from a study of T cell responses to AZD1222 COVID-19 vaccine. The method was immunoSEQ multiplex PCR; TCRdb's version includes in-frame clones alone and lacks a portion of them. Among some 140,000 clones listed, 80% to 95% were seen once. Study-level points and caveats: Two doses of AZD1222 preceded a rise in Spike-specific TCR breadth and depth. Reports indicate that nearly half of spike-specific TCRs are directed at unmutated variant regions. Repertoires were collected only later (after the peak T cell response had occurred). Clonal diversity may have been underestimated, and the donors were mostly white British, with more females than males.

This clone was recorded once. Its antigen is undetermined. The V end was cut by 4 bases, the J end by 3 bases, with 17 bases between. Germline V gene sequence: CDR1 MDHEN, CDR2 SYDVKM. The CDR3 covers 16 residues. Here the sequenced sample was peripheral blood, taken on day 0 of AZD1222 vaccination. This sequence joins TRBV28 and TRBJ2-3; D may be TRBD2 (6 bases). This TCR derives from an adult in good health. CDR3 protein: CASSSATSTGTDTQYF. The CDR3 DNA follows: TGTGCCAGCAGTTCGGCCACTAGCACGGGAACAGATACGCAGTATTTT.